This is a list of T cell receptor beta chains from one sample in a study of shared clonotypes between healthy human individuals. Clones were sequenced by immunoSEQ multiplex PCR, and TCRdb holds only the in-frame ones, with some missing. The repertoire holds 1.5 million to 2.5 million clones, with about 95% as singletons. Sequencing was performed on naive CD8+ T cells sorted from blood. The receptors shown here come from a man between 18 and 35 years old in good health. Each CDR3 is given with its conserved first and last residue. A D gene is named only where the DNA matches it firmly. Some rows have no size entry. The others give once, few or many, or a class for an expanded clone.

cdr3_length,j_call,clone_size,d_call,v_call,cdr3_aa,cdr3_nt
15,TRBJ2-1,once,TRBD2,TRBV29-1,CSVELGLTSYNEQFF,TGCAGCGTTGAATTGGGACTAACCTCCTACAATGAGCAGTTCTTC
16,TRBJ2-1,once,TRBD2,TRBV6-1,CASSEGLAEPNNEQFF,TGTGCCAGCAGTGAAGGACTAGCGGAGCCCAACAATGAGCAGTTCTTC
11,TRBJ2-1,.,.,TRBV27,CASSLGDEQFF,TGTGCCAGCAGTTTAGGAGATGAGCAGTTCTTC
14,TRBJ1-1,.,.,TRBV9,CASSHTSGNTEAFF,TGTGCCAGCAGCCATACCTCGGGGAACACTGAAGCTTTCTTT
15,TRBJ2-1,once,TRBD1,TRBV5-6,CASSWATGGHNEQFF,TGTGCCAGCAGCTGGGCGACAGGGGGTCACAATGAGCAGTTCTTC
14,TRBJ2-3,.,.,TRBV9,CASSVVEVGDTQYF,TGTGCCAGCAGCGTAGTAGAGGTTGGCGATACGCAGTATTTT
13,TRBJ2-7,.,TRBD1,TRBV27,CASSITGGSEQYF,TGTGCCAGCAGTATCACAGGGGGGAGCGAGCAGTACTTC
15,TRBJ1-3,once,.,TRBV13,CASSDQGRGRNTIYF,TGTGCCAGCAGTGATCAGGGGCGTGGAAGAAACACCATATATTTT
14,TRBJ1-1,.,.,TRBV4-1,CASSQVGSLTEAFF,TGCGCCAGCAGCCAAGTGGGTAGCCTGACTGAAGCTTTCTTT
14,TRBJ1-5,few,.,TRBV6-1,CASRDSGEEQPQHF,TGTGCCAGCCGTGATTCGGGGGAGGAACAGCCCCAGCATTTT
14,TRBJ2-7,.,.,TRBV7-3,CASSLGGASYEQYF,TGTGCCAGCAGCTTAGGGGGCGCGTCCTACGAGCAGTACTTC
16,TRBJ2-1,.,TRBD2,TRBV5-1,CASSSAGTSVANEQFF,TGCGCCAGCAGCTCCGCCGGGACTAGCGTTGCCAATGAGCAGTTCTTC
12,TRBJ2-7,.,.,TRBV11-2,CASSFGGDEQYF,TGTGCCAGCAGCTTCGGCGGGGACGAGCAGTACTTC
16,TRBJ2-5,.,TRBD2,TRBV9,CASSEDGLAGVETQYF,TGTGCCAGCAGCGAGGACGGACTAGCGGGAGTCGAGACCCAGTACTTC
15,TRBJ2-7,.,.,TRBV13,CASSLETSSSYEQYF,TGTGCCAGCAGCTTAGAGACTTCAAGCTCCTACGAGCAGTACTTC
13,TRBJ2-2,.,.,TRBV6-5,CASSLTNTGELFF,TGTGCCAGCAGTCTCACGAACACCGGGGAGCTGTTTTTT
13,TRBJ1-4,.,TRBD1,TRBV11-2,CASSLTGVEKLFF,TGTGCCAGCAGCTTAACAGGGGTTGAAAAACTGTTTTTT
14,TRBJ2-7,.,.,TRBV2,CASSEGRDSYEQYF,TGTGCCAGCAGTGAGGGACGGGACTCCTACGAGCAGTACTTC
13,TRBJ2-1,.,.,TRBV6-5,CASSYAGGNEQFF,TGTGCCAGCAGTTACGCCGGGGGCAATGAGCAGTTCTTC
13,TRBJ2-5,.,.,TRBV6-5,CASSPGSFGTQYF,TGTGCCAGCAGTCCAGGGAGTTTTGGAACCCAGTACTTC
15,TRBJ2-7,.,.,TRBV21-1,CASSKIQGAAYEQYF,TGTGCCAGCAGCAAAATACAGGGGGCCGCCTACGAGCAGTACTTC
12,TRBJ2-7,.,.,TRBV5-4,CASSLSSYEQYF,TGTGCCAGCAGCTTGTCCAGCTACGAGCAGTACTTC
16,TRBJ2-3,.,.,TRBV5-7,CASLPHRWGSTDTQYF,TGTGCCAGCCTCCCACACCGTTGGGGTAGCACAGATACGCAGTATTTT
14,TRBJ2-1,.,TRBD2,TRBV6-5,CASSTGTNYNEQFF,TGTGCCAGCAGTACCGGGACTAACTACAATGAGCAGTTCTTC
17,TRBJ2-7,.,.,TRBV27,CASSSSGFEPSSYEQYF,TGTGCCAGCAGTTCGTCGGGTTTTGAGCCCAGCTCCTACGAGCAGTACTTC
14,TRBJ2-7,.,TRBD1,TRBV30,CAWTFGTGTYEQYF,TGTGCCTGGACCTTCGGGACAGGGACCTACGAGCAGTACTTC
16,TRBJ2-7,once,TRBD1,TRBV27,CASSLSAGTGAHEQYF,TGTGCCAGCAGTTTATCCGCCGGGACAGGGGCCCACGAGCAGTACTTC
12,TRBJ2-7,.,.,TRBV29-1,CSVLAGGVEQYF,TGCAGCGTCCTCGCCGGGGGTGTCGAGCAGTACTTC
15,TRBJ2-7,.,.,TRBV12-5,CASGLPPTGPYEQYF,TGTGCTAGTGGTTTGCCTCCGACAGGTCCCTACGAGCAGTACTTC
12,TRBJ1-4,.,.,TRBV30,CAWRPDIEKLFF,TGTGCCTGGAGACCAGATATCGAAAAACTGTTTTTT
15,TRBJ2-3,.,TRBD2,TRBV7-9,CASSLAGGITDTQYF,TGTGCCAGCAGCCTAGCGGGGGGCATCACAGATACGCAGTATTTT
16,TRBJ1-2,once,TRBD1,TRBV28,CASSEDRESWDYGYTF,TGTGCCAGCAGTGAGGACAGGGAGTCATGGGACTATGGCTACACCTTC
12,TRBJ2-7,.,.,TRBV5-1,CASSQLGYEQYF,TGCGCCAGCAGCCAGCTTGGGTACGAGCAGTACTTC
13,TRBJ2-1,.,.,TRBV27,CASSLSGKNEQFF,TGTGCCAGCAGTTTATCAGGAAAAAATGAGCAGTTCTTC
14,TRBJ1-6,.,TRBD1,TRBV28,CASSYRGTNSPLHF,TGTGCCAGCAGTTACAGGGGCACCAATTCACCCCTCCACTTT
12,TRBJ1-1,.,.,TRBV12-5,CASGEGGTEAFF,TGTGCTAGTGGTGAAGGGGGCACTGAAGCTTTCTTT
13,TRBJ2-7,.,TRBD1,TRBV7-6,CASSPDRGYEQYF,TGTGCCAGCAGCCCGGACAGGGGCTACGAGCAGTACTTC
14,TRBJ1-1,.,.,TRBV2,CASSWSIMNTEAFF,TGTGCCAGCAGTTGGTCTATTATGAACACTGAAGCTTTCTTT
12,TRBJ1-1,.,.,TRBV5-6,CASSFPGGEAFF,TGTGCCAGCAGCTTTCCCGGGGGTGAAGCTTTCTTT
13,TRBJ2-5,.,.,TRBV28,CASSLPPWETQYF,TGTGCCAGCAGTTTACCGCCTTGGGAGACCCAGTACTTC
14,TRBJ1-1,.,.,TRBV5-1,CASSSGDGGQVAFF,TGCGCCAGCAGCTCGGGTGACGGAGGGCAGGTAGCTTTCTTT
13,TRBJ2-5,.,.,TRBV4-3,CASSQDNEETQYF,TGCGCCAGCAGCCAAGATAATGAAGAGACCCAGTACTTC
15,TRBJ1-1,.,.,TRBV6-1,CASSEDPGGYAEAFF,TGTGCCAGCAGTGAAGACCCGGGAGGCTACGCTGAAGCTTTCTTT
14,TRBJ1-2,.,.,TRBV28,CASSLRGANYGYTF,TGTGCCAGCAGTTTACGGGGGGCCAACTATGGCTACACCTTC
17,TRBJ2-1,.,TRBD2,TRBV5-6,CASSLGGLAGGYNEQFF,TGTGCCAGCAGCTTAGGTGGACTAGCGGGAGGTTACAATGAGCAGTTCTTC
17,TRBJ2-5,.,TRBD2,TRBV9,CASSVGWASGAKETQYF,TGTGCCAGCAGCGTAGGCTGGGCTAGCGGGGCCAAAGAGACCCAGTACTTC
15,TRBJ2-7,.,.,TRBV5-6,CASSGGGRGAYEQYF,TGTGCCAGCAGCGGAGGAGGCAGGGGTGCCTACGAGCAGTACTTC
12,TRBJ1-1,.,.,TRBV27,CATGPIGLEAFF,TGTGCCACAGGACCCATCGGCCTTGAAGCTTTCTTT
11,TRBJ1-3,.,.,TRBV27,CASFWGNTIYF,TGTGCCAGCTTCTGGGGAAACACCATATATTTT
14,TRBJ2-7,.,.,TRBV27,CASSLPRVSYEQYF,TGTGCCAGCAGTTTGCCGCGGGTCTCCTACGAGCAGTACTTC
14,TRBJ2-1,.,.,TRBV6-1,CASQEAPSYNEQFF,TGTGCCAGCCAGGAGGCACCTTCCTACAATGAGCAGTTCTTC